The rows below give T cell receptor beta chains drawn from one sample of a study of blood T cell repertoires in COVID-19. Assay: immunoSEQ multiplex PCR; the TCRdb copy retains only in-frame clones and omits some. The sample gives about 210,000 clones, around 84% of which show up once; under 12% is in the top ten. Sample: peripheral blood. These receptors all stem from a woman over 75 with COVID-19, enrolled during active disease. Each CDR3 is given with its conserved first and last residue. The order of the fields is D gene, clone size, J gene, V gene, CDR3 DNA, CDR3 protein. A D gene is named only where the DNA matches it firmly. Clone size appears in some rows only: once, few, many, or a class for an expanded clone.

TRBD2,-,TRBJ2-1,TRBV4-2,TGTGCCAGCAGCCAAGACACTAGCGGGGGGGCGAGACAGTGGGAGCAGTTCTTC,CASSQDTSGGARQWEQFF
TRBD2,-,TRBJ2-2,TRBV15,TGTGCCACCAGCCGACTAGCGCTCACCGGGGAGCTGTTTTTT,CATSRLALTGELFF
-,few,TRBJ2-2,TRBV5-6,TGTGCCAGCGAGCCAGCGCACAGGGCGAACACCGGGGAGCTGTTTTTT,CASEPAHRANTGELFF
-,-,TRBJ1-5,TRBV19,TGTGCCAGTTCCGACCAGACAGGCGGCAATCAGCCCCAGCATTTT,CASSDQTGGNQPQHF
-,-,TRBJ2-1,TRBV19,TGTGCCAGTAGTATAGCCGGCAGGGGAAGGCCAGCGCTCTTC,CASSIAGRGRPALF
TRBD2,-,TRBJ2-3,TRBV28,TGTGCCAGCAGTTCACCCCTGGCGGGGGGGGCAGATACGCAGTATTTT,CASSSPLAGGADTQYF
-,-,TRBJ2-3,TRBV7-2,TGTGCCAGCAGCTTATCTTCGGGGAAGGGCGAGAGTACGCAGTATTTT,CASSLSSGKGESTQYF
-,-,TRBJ2-7,TRBV16,TGTGCCAGCAGCCCTCTATCGGGAGCGCAAAAGGCCTACGAGCAGTACTTC,CASSPLSGAQKAYEQYF
-,-,TRBJ2-3,TRBV7-9,TGTGCCAGCAGCTTCGGCGGGCCTAGCACAGATACGCAGTATTTT,CASSFGGPSTDTQYF
-,once,TRBJ2-3,TRBV10-3,TGTGCCATCAGTGGAGGTCTAACCGGAGCAGATACGCAGTATTTT,CAISGGLTGADTQYF
TRBD1,-,TRBJ2-7,TRBV4-3,TGCGCCAGCAGCCAGGGGGACAGGGGGAAATTCTACGAGCAGTACTTC,CASSQGDRGKFYEQYF
-,-,TRBJ1-1,TRBV6-5,TGTGCCAGCAGTTACTCGACCAGGGTGAACACTGAAGCTTTCTTT,CASSYSTRVNTEAFF
TRBD1,-,TRBJ2-1,TRBV5-1,TGCGCCAGCAGCCCGGGACAGACCTTCCATGAGCAGTTCTTC,CASSPGQTFHEQFF
TRBD2,-,TRBJ2-3,TRBV14,TGTGCCAGCAGCCATCAACCACTAGCGGGGCTCTACCGTAGCACAGATACGCAGTATTTT,CASSHQPLAGLYRSTDTQYF
TRBD1,-,TRBJ1-1,TRBV5-4,TGTGCCAGCAGCTTGGGACAGGGAATGAACACTGAAGCTTTCTTT,CASSLGQGMNTEAFF
-,-,TRBJ1-3,TRBV19,TGTGCCAGTAGTATTCCAGGAGGGGGAAACACCATATATTTT,CASSIPGGGNTIYF
-,-,TRBJ2-2,TRBV5-1,TGCGCCAGCAGCCCGCGGTCGGACATTAACACCGGGGAGCTGTTTTTT,CASSPRSDINTGELFF
TRBD2,-,TRBJ2-3,TRBV7-2,TGTGCCAGCAGCTTAGTGAGCGGGGGGTTCACAGATACGCAGTATTTT,CASSLVSGGFTDTQYF
-,-,TRBJ1-4,TRBV28,TGTGCCAGCAGTCTCCAGGGGCTTAGGGTGTTTTTT,CASSLQGLRVFF
-,-,TRBJ1-6,TRBV6-2/TRBV6-3,TGTGCCAGCAGCCGACGGTTCGCGGGCTCCTTTCGCTATAATTCACCCCTCCACTTT,CASSRRFAGSFRYNSPLHF
-,-,TRBJ2-2,TRBV7-3,TGTGCCAGCAGCTTAAACAGCCCGGGGGTCACCGGGGAGCTGTTTTTT,CASSLNSPGVTGELFF
-,-,TRBJ1-5,TRBV7-2,TGTGCCAGCAGCTTAGCGGCCGGGCAGCCCCAGCATTTT,CASSLAAGQPQHF
TRBD1,-,TRBJ2-1,TRBV3-1/TRBV3-2,TGTGCCAGCAGCTCCCAGGGGGTTCAAAATGAGCAGTTCTTC,CASSSQGVQNEQFF
TRBD1,-,TRBJ1-4,TRBV29-1,TGCAGCGTTCTCCCCAGGGGGGCGCAAGAAAAACTGTTTTTT,CSVLPRGAQEKLFF
TRBD1,-,TRBJ2-1,TRBV5-6,TGTGCCAGCAGCCTGACAGGGGCCTACAATGAGCAGTTCTTC,CASSLTGAYNEQFF
TRBD2,-,TRBJ2-5,TRBV4-2,TGTGCCAGCAGCCAAGTGGCTAGCGGGGGGCCACAAGAGACCCAGTACTTC,CASSQVASGGPQETQYF
TRBD1,-,TRBJ1-1,TRBV3-1/TRBV3-2,TGTGCCAGCACCTCAGGGGACAGGGTAGCTGAAGCTTTCTTT,CASTSGDRVAEAFF
-,-,TRBJ1-2,TRBV2,TGTGCCAGCAGGGCGGATAACTATGGCTACACCTTC,CASRADNYGYTF
-,-,TRBJ2-6,TRBV19,TGTGCCAGTAGTAAAGAAGGGGTCTCTGGGGCCAACGTCCTGACTTTC,CASSKEGVSGANVLTF
-,-,TRBJ2-1,TRBV30,TGTGCCTGGAGTCGGAGCGGCCCCTACAATGAGCAGTTCTTC,CAWSRSGPYNEQFF
-,-,TRBJ1-2,TRBV28,TGTGCCAGCAGCCTTATTGGGGGGAACTATGGCTACACCTTC,CASSLIGGNYGYTF
TRBD1,-,TRBJ1-1,TRBV6-5,TGTGCCAGCAGTTACTTAGGGGACAGGCTGAACACTGAAGCTTTCTTT,CASSYLGDRLNTEAFF
-,-,TRBJ2-7,TRBV5-1,TGCGCCAGCAGCCTGGCGGGACAGTCTGTCTACGAGCAGTACTTC,CASSLAGQSVYEQYF
TRBD1,-,TRBJ1-1,TRBV14,TGTGCCAGTGCGGGACAGTTGAACACTGAAGCTTTCTTT,CASAGQLNTEAFF
TRBD1,once,TRBJ1-1,TRBV28,TGTGCCAGCAGGTTAAGACAGGGAGCTGAAGCTTTCTTT,CASRLRQGAEAFF
-,-,TRBJ1-2,TRBV2,TGTGCCAGCAGTGAAGCTGGGGGGAACTATGGCTACACCTTC,CASSEAGGNYGYTF
-,-,TRBJ1-5,TRBV5-1,TGCGCCAGCAGCCCCGGACAGCCTAATCAGCCCCAGCATTTT,CASSPGQPNQPQHF
TRBD1,-,TRBJ2-3,TRBV2,TGTGCCAGCAGTGAGTTATCAGGGGGCGTAGATACGCAGTATTTT,CASSELSGGVDTQYF
-,-,TRBJ1-2,TRBV20-1,TGCAGTGCTAGACCCGGACAGAAAGTCTCCTTC,CSARPGQKVSF
-,-,TRBJ2-1,TRBV12-3/TRBV12-4,TGTGCCAGCAGTTTTGCAGTTTTTGAGCAGTTCTTC,CASSFAVFEQFF
-,-,TRBJ2-1,TRBV19,TGTGCCAGTAGTATAGTTTACACCCCCTACAATGAGCAGTTCTTC,CASSIVYTPYNEQFF
-,-,TRBJ1-1,TRBV11-2,TGTGCCAGCAGCCAACAGGGCGGTAACACTGAAGCTTTCTTT,CASSQQGGNTEAFF
TRBD1,-,TRBJ1-5,TRBV2,TGTGCCAGCAGTCCGGGACAGACTAACAATCAGCCCCAGCATTTT,CASSPGQTNNQPQHF
-,few,TRBJ1-1,TRBV6-5,TGTGCCAGCAGTTACTCAAATCCAGGGCGGGGGACTGAAGCTTTCTTT,CASSYSNPGRGTEAFF
TRBD2,-,TRBJ2-3,TRBV5-1,TGCGCCAGCACGCCTCTCCTAGCGGGGGTGGAGACGCAGTATTTT,CASTPLLAGVETQYF
TRBD2,-,TRBJ2-3,TRBV28,TGTGCCAGCAGAGGTAGCGGGGGGGCCACAGATACGCAGTATTTT,CASRGSGGATDTQYF
TRBD1,-,TRBJ1-1,TRBV5-1,TGCGCCAGCAGCTTGCAGGGGGTGGACACTGAAGCTTTCTTT,CASSLQGVDTEAFF
-,once,TRBJ1-6,TRBV2,TGTGCCAGCACCAGGGAGGGAGATTCACCCCTCCACTTT,CASTREGDSPLHF
TRBD1,few,TRBJ2-5,TRBV27,TGTGCCAGCAGTTCTAAGGGGGCGAGCCAAGAGACCCAGTACTTC,CASSSKGASQETQYF
-,-,TRBJ1-2,TRBV28,TGTGCCAGCGGGGGGATAAGCGGAGATGGCTACACCTTC,CASGGISGDGYTF